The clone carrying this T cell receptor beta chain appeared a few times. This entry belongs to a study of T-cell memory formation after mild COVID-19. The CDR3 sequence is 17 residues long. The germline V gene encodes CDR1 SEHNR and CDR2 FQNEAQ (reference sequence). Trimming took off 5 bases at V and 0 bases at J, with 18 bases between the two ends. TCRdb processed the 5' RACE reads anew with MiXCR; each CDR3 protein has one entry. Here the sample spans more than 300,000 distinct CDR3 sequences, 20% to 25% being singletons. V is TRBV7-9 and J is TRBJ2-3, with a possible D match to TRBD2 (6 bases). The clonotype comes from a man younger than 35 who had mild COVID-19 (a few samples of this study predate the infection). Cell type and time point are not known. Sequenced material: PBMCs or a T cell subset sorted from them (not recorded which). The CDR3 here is CASSPLWGVESTDTQYF. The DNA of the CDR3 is TGTGCCAGCAGCCCCCTTTGGGGGGTTGAGAGCACAGATACGCAGTATTTT.